A selection of T cell receptor beta chains follows, all from one sample in a study of blood T cell repertoires in COVID-19. Here immunoSEQ multiplex PCR was the method, and the copy in TCRdb shows in-frame clones only, minus some. The sample lists 650,000 to 800,000 clones, about nine tenths occurring once. The sample comprised peripheral blood. These receptors were taken from a woman aged 18 to 35 with acute or convalescent COVID-19. CDR3s leave out the opening cysteine and the closing phenylalanine or tryptophan.

j_gene: TRBJ2-1; v_gene: TRBV12-5; CDR3aa: ASGSRTISNEQF
j_gene: TRBJ2-5; v_gene: TRBV9; CDR3aa: ASSSRDRRQETQY
j_gene: TRBJ1-5; v_gene: TRBV6-2/TRBV6-3; CDR3aa: ASSSWGRGQPQH
j_gene: TRBJ1-1; v_gene: TRBV5-6; CDR3aa: ASSSGTGKAF
j_gene: TRBJ1-1; v_gene: TRBV6-4; CDR3aa: ASSETGEGGTEAF
j_gene: TRBJ1-1; v_gene: TRBV30; CDR3aa: AWSGQQNTEAF
j_gene: TRBJ1-1; v_gene: TRBV9; CDR3aa: ASSVGGRNTEAF
j_gene: TRBJ2-2; v_gene: TRBV19; CDR3aa: ASSSQAGTGELF
j_gene: TRBJ1-2; v_gene: TRBV5-3; CDR3aa: ARSLETGYESYGYT
j_gene: TRBJ1-3; v_gene: TRBV5-4; CDR3aa: ASSLTGSGNTIY
j_gene: TRBJ2-7; v_gene: TRBV12-3/TRBV12-4; CDR3aa: ASSAALFPEQY
j_gene: TRBJ1-5; v_gene: TRBV5-4; CDR3aa: ASSPRPGHFEPQH
j_gene: TRBJ2-1; v_gene: TRBV24-1; CDR3aa: ATSDFSGSYNEQF
j_gene: TRBJ2-5; v_gene: TRBV25-1; CDR3aa: ASSDGEETQY
j_gene: TRBJ2-1; v_gene: TRBV19; CDR3aa: ASSRWTGDNEQF
j_gene: TRBJ1-2; v_gene: TRBV10-3; CDR3aa: AITHRSGGYT
j_gene: TRBJ2-1; v_gene: TRBV20-1; CDR3aa: SASWGQEYNEQF
j_gene: TRBJ1-2; v_gene: TRBV19; CDR3aa: ASSGREVDGYT
j_gene: TRBJ2-7; v_gene: TRBV5-1; CDR3aa: ASSYSGGAFRYEQY
j_gene: TRBJ1-2; v_gene: TRBV14; CDR3aa: ASSPTGFRGYT